Listed below are T cell receptor beta chains from one sample, sequenced in a study of T-cell reconstitution after alpha-beta-depleted transplantation in children. TCRdb independently ran MiXCR on the PCR reads; one entry per CDR3 protein. Of 750,000 to 950,000 distinct CDR3 sequences in the sample, approximately 15% were seen once. The source material was PBMCs, mostly from graft donor cells, sampled 360 days after TCRalphabeta/CD19-depleted stem cell transplant. The receptor set was obtained from a male patient between 10 and 17 years old who had a stem cell transplant for acute lymphoblastic leukemia, so the T cells may come from the graft donor. The CDR3 runs from the conserved cysteine through the conserved F or W. The order of the fields is CDR3 DNA, CDR3 protein, J gene, D gene, V gene, clone size. A D gene is named only where the DNA matches it firmly. Size tells how often a clone was seen (once, few, many) or the class of an expanded clone, and some rows leave it out.

cdr3_nt: TGTGCCATCAGTGACAGAAAGGGGGCAGATACGCAGTATTTT
cdr3_aa: CAISDRKGADTQYF
j_call: TRBJ2-3
d_call: -
v_call: TRBV10-3
clone_size: few

cdr3_nt: TGCGCCAGCAGCTTAGGGGACAGGGTGAACACTGAAGCTTTCTTT
cdr3_aa: CASSLGDRVNTEAFF
j_call: TRBJ1-1
d_call: TRBD1
v_call: TRBV5-1
clone_size: many

cdr3_nt: TGTGCTAGTGGTTTGGGGACTAGCGGGAGGGCCGGTTCCTACGAGCAGTACTTC
cdr3_aa: CASGLGTSGRAGSYEQYF
j_call: TRBJ2-7
d_call: TRBD2
v_call: TRBV12-5
clone_size: -

cdr3_nt: TGCAGTGCTACCGGACTAGCGGGGGGCACAGATACGCAGTATTTT
cdr3_aa: CSATGLAGGTDTQYF
j_call: TRBJ2-3
d_call: TRBD2
v_call: TRBV20-1
clone_size: many

cdr3_nt: TGCAGTGCTAGAGATCCCCTAGCGCTCCGAGGGCCCTACGAGCAGTACTTC
cdr3_aa: CSARDPLALRGPYEQYF
j_call: TRBJ2-7
d_call: -
v_call: TRBV20-1
clone_size: -

cdr3_nt: TGCAGAGCCTGGACAGGCGTTTACAATGAGCAGTTCTTC
cdr3_aa: CRAWTGVYNEQFF
j_call: TRBJ2-1
d_call: TRBD1
v_call: TRBV20-1
clone_size: many

cdr3_nt: TGCAGTGGAGAGAGCCGCTACAGGAATGAGCAGTTCTTC
cdr3_aa: CSGESRYRNEQFF
j_call: TRBJ2-1
d_call: -
v_call: TRBV20-1
clone_size: few

cdr3_nt: TGCGCCAGCAGCTTGGTGGGGGCGGCTTTAGAAGAGACCCAGTACTTC
cdr3_aa: CASSLVGAALEETQYF
j_call: TRBJ2-5
d_call: -
v_call: TRBV5-1
clone_size: few

cdr3_nt: TGTGCCAGCAGTTCCTGGGACTTCCACAATGAGCAGTTCTTC
cdr3_aa: CASSSWDFHNEQFF
j_call: TRBJ2-1
d_call: -
v_call: TRBV12-3/TRBV12-4
clone_size: -

cdr3_nt: TGCAGTGCTAGAGGCCCCTTGGGGGCGCAGTCCTATGGCTACACCTTC
cdr3_aa: CSARGPLGAQSYGYTF
j_call: TRBJ1-2
d_call: -
v_call: TRBV20-1
clone_size: few

cdr3_nt: TGTGCCAGCAGCTTAATAACTACTGGGGCCAACGTCCTGACTTTC
cdr3_aa: CASSLITTGANVLTF
j_call: TRBJ2-6
d_call: -
v_call: TRBV7-3
clone_size: many

cdr3_nt: TGTGCCAGTAGTAGAAGGACAGGACAAGAGACCCAGTACTTC
cdr3_aa: CASSRRTGQETQYF
j_call: TRBJ2-5
d_call: TRBD1
v_call: TRBV19
clone_size: -

cdr3_nt: TGTGCCATCAGTGAAACGGGACTAGCGGAAAATGAGCAGTTCTTC
cdr3_aa: CAISETGLAENEQFF
j_call: TRBJ2-1
d_call: TRBD2
v_call: TRBV10-3
clone_size: -

cdr3_nt: TGCGCCAGCAGCTTGGACGGAAATTCCTACAATGAGCAGTTCTTC
cdr3_aa: CASSLDGNSYNEQFF
j_call: TRBJ2-1
d_call: -
v_call: TRBV5-1
clone_size: few

cdr3_nt: TGTGCCAGCAGCCAAGGGGGACTAGCGGGAGGGGGACCCCAAGAGACCCAGTACTTC
cdr3_aa: CASSQGGLAGGGPQETQYF
j_call: TRBJ2-5
d_call: TRBD2
v_call: TRBV4-2
clone_size: few

cdr3_nt: TGTGCCAGCAGCCAATACACCGGGGAGCTGTTTTTT
cdr3_aa: CASSQYTGELFF
j_call: TRBJ2-2
d_call: -
v_call: TRBV7-2
clone_size: many

cdr3_nt: TGTGCCAGCGGGGACAGGGGCCTATATAGCAATCAGCCCCAGCATTTT
cdr3_aa: CASGDRGLYSNQPQHF
j_call: TRBJ1-5
d_call: TRBD1
v_call: TRBV27
clone_size: few

cdr3_nt: TGTGCCAGCAGCTCCTGGGACAGGGGTGGTAATGAGCAGTTCTTC
cdr3_aa: CASSSWDRGGNEQFF
j_call: TRBJ2-1
d_call: TRBD1
v_call: TRBV11-2
clone_size: few

cdr3_nt: TGTGCCAGCAGCTTAGACCCTAGCGGGAACACCTACGAGCAGTACTTC
cdr3_aa: CASSLDPSGNTYEQYF
j_call: TRBJ2-7
d_call: TRBD2
v_call: TRBV7-9
clone_size: -

cdr3_nt: TGCGCCAGCAGCTTCGGACAAGGCCGCTCCTACGAGCAGTACTTC
cdr3_aa: CASSFGQGRSYEQYF
j_call: TRBJ2-7
d_call: -
v_call: TRBV5-1
clone_size: few

cdr3_nt: TGTGCCAGCAGTGCCGGGACTAGCGGGAGGACCTCCTACGAGCAGTACTTC
cdr3_aa: CASSAGTSGRTSYEQYF
j_call: TRBJ2-7
d_call: TRBD2
v_call: TRBV12-3/TRBV12-4
clone_size: -

cdr3_nt: TGCGCCAGCAGCCAAGGCCCAGGGAGGGGGGGAAGCGAGCAGTACTTC
cdr3_aa: CASSQGPGRGGSEQYF
j_call: TRBJ2-7
d_call: -
v_call: TRBV4-1
clone_size: -

cdr3_nt: TGCGCCAGCAGCTTGGGAAACGGGGCCCAGAATCAGCCCCAGCATTTT
cdr3_aa: CASSLGNGAQNQPQHF
j_call: TRBJ1-5
d_call: -
v_call: TRBV5-1
clone_size: -

cdr3_nt: TGTGCCAGCAGCGTAGGGGGAGGACTAGCGGGAGGGAGCTCCTACAATGAGCAGTTCTTC
cdr3_aa: CASSVGGGLAGGSSYNEQFF
j_call: TRBJ2-1
d_call: TRBD2
v_call: TRBV9
clone_size: once

cdr3_nt: TGCAGCTCATCCCGGCGGACAGGGGACGCAAATAGCTCCTACAATGAGCAGTTCTTC
cdr3_aa: CSSSRRTGDANSSYNEQFF
j_call: TRBJ2-1
d_call: TRBD1
v_call: TRBV20-1
clone_size: -

cdr3_nt: TGCGCCAGCAGCCAAGGTTACGGGCCAGCCAAAAACATTCAGTACTTC
cdr3_aa: CASSQGYGPAKNIQYF
j_call: TRBJ2-4
d_call: -
v_call: TRBV4-1
clone_size: few

cdr3_nt: TGCGCCAGCAGCCCCCCCGGGAACCGCTATAATTCACCCCTCCACTTT
cdr3_aa: CASSPPGNRYNSPLHF
j_call: TRBJ1-6
d_call: -
v_call: TRBV4-1
clone_size: -

cdr3_nt: TGTGCCAGCCCACGGGGACCGAACACCGGGGAGCTGTTTTTT
cdr3_aa: CASPRGPNTGELFF
j_call: TRBJ2-2
d_call: -
v_call: TRBV9
clone_size: -

cdr3_nt: TGTGCCAGCAGCCCCCACCTCCGGGACAGGTTGGGGATTAGCACAGATACGCAGTATTTT
cdr3_aa: CASSPHLRDRLGISTDTQYF
j_call: TRBJ2-3
d_call: TRBD1
v_call: TRBV7-2
clone_size: many

cdr3_nt: TGCGCCAGCAGCCTGCCGAGTGGACAGGGGACCTACGAGCAGTACTTC
cdr3_aa: CASSLPSGQGTYEQYF
j_call: TRBJ2-7
d_call: TRBD1
v_call: TRBV4-1
clone_size: -

cdr3_nt: TGTGCCAGCAGGAATCAGGGGAGCTCCTACAATGAGCAGTTCTTC
cdr3_aa: CASRNQGSSYNEQFF
j_call: TRBJ2-1
d_call: -
v_call: TRBV7-9
clone_size: few